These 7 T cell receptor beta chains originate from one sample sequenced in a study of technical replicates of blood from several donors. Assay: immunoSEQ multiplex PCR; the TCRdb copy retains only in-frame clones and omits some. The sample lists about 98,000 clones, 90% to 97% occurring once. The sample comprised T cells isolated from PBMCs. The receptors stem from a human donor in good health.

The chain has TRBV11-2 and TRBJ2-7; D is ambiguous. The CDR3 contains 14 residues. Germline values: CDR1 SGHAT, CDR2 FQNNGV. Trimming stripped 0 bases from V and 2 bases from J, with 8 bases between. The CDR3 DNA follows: TGTGCCAGCAGCTTAGATCGACAAACCTACGAGCAGTACTTC. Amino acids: CASSLDRQTYEQYF.

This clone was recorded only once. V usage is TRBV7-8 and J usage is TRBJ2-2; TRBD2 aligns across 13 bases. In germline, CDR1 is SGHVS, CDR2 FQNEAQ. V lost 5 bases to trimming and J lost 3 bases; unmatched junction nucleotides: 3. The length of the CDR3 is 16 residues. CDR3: CASSTSGRDDTGELFF. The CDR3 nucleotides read TGTGCCAGCAGCACTAGCGGGAGGGACGACACCGGGGAGCTGTTTTTT.

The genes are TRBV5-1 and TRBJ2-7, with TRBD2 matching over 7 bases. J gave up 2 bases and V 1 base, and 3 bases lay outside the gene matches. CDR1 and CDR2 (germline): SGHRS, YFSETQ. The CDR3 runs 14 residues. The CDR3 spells CASSLFAGAYEQYF. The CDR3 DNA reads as TGCGCCAGCAGCTTGTTCGCGGGGGCCTACGAGCAGTACTTC.

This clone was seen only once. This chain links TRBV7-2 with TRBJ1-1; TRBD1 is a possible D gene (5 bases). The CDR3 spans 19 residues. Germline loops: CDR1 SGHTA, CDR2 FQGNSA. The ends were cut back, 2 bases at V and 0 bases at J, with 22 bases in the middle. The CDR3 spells CASSLYLIATAVMNTEAFF. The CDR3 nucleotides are TGTGCCAGCAGCTTATATCTTATCGCGACAGCCGTGATGAACACTGAAGCTTTCTTT.

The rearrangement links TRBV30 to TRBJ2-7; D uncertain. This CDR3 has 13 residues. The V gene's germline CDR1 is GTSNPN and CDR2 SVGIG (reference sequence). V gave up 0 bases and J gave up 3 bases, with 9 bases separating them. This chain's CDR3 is CAWSVQFLYEQYF. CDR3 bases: TGTGCCTGGAGTGTACAGTTCCTCTACGAGCAGTACTTC.

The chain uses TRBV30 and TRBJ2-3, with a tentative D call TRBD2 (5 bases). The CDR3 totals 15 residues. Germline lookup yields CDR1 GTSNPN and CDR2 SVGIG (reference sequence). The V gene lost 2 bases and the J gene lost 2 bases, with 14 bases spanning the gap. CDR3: CAWSSASLDTDTQYF. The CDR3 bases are TGTGCCTGGAGTAGTGCTAGCCTCGACACAGATACGCAGTATTTT.

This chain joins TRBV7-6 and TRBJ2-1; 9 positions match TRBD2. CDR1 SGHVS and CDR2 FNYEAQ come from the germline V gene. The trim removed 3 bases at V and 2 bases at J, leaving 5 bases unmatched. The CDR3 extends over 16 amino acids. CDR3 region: CASSLNSGSPYNEQFF. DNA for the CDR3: TGTGCCAGCAGCTTGAATAGCGGGAGCCCCTACAATGAGCAGTTCTTC.